This TCR beta chain was obtained from a study of identical twins. Template switching introduced a universal primer site, and the cDNA bore unique molecular identifiers. Each CDR3 protein gets one entry after TCRdb re-called the 5' RACE reads with MiXCR. The table includes approximately 220,000 distinct CDR3 sequences, more than 6.5% detected once. The table lists this clonotype with many counts. Its specificity is not known. Only healthy Caucasians were included as donors. This CDR3 has 14 amino acids. Trimming at V came to 4 bases and at J to 7 bases, leaving 7 bases not matched to a gene. Germline CDR1 reads SGDLS; CDR2 reads YYNGEE. Whole-study findings and limits: Invariant MAIT and iNKT cells may have partly biased zero-insertion analyses.

The same data also went into a second study, on yellow fever vaccine responses in identical twins.

This chain connects TRBV9 to TRBJ1-2; the match to TRBD1 covers 10 bases. Source material: memory (CD45RO+) T cells sorted from blood. The clonotype originates from a woman aged 18-29 years in good health. The CDR3 reads CASSHGQGVGGYTF. CDR3 in DNA: TGTGCCAGCAGCCACGGACAGGGGGTCGGTGGCTACACCTTC. The full variable domain, completed using reference TRBV9 and TRBJ1-2, is DSGVTQTPKHLITATGQRVTLRCSPRSGDLSVYWYQQSLDQGLQFLIQYYNGEERAKGNILERFSAQQFPDLHSELNLSSLELGDSALYFCASSHGQGVGGYTFGSGTRLTVV.